Detailed here is one T cell receptor (beta chain). Generated by immunoSEQ multiplex PCR, the TCRdb table keeps only in-frame clones and is missing some. The data contain hundreds of thousands of clones, more than 75% of them singletons. This specimen comes from a study of blood T cell repertoires in COVID-19. The CDR3 loop spans 17 amino acids. CDR1 and CDR2 from the germline V gene are LNHDA and SQIVND (reference sequence). The junction had 6 bases not matched to a gene; V was cut back by 0 bases and J by 0 bases. Participants were aged about 18 to 100 years from around 24 US areas. This clonotype originated in a woman in her forties or fifties who had recovered from COVID-19. The specimen was PBMCs or T cells enriched from blood (not recorded which). This rearrangement joins TRBV19 to TRBJ2-3, with 7 bases lining up with TRBD2. CDR3 residues: CASSIDRLAESTDTQYF. CDR3 bases: TGTGCCAGTAGTATAGATCGCCTAGCGGAAAGCACAGATACGCAGTATTTT.